These 7 T cell receptor beta chains share one sample of origin, sequenced in a study of tumor and adjacent non-tumor tissue in lung cancer. The library came from three nested PCR rounds adapted from ARM-PCR protocols. TCRdb reanalysed the multiplex PCR reads using MiXCR and keeps one entry per CDR3 protein. Among tens of thousands of distinct CDR3 sequences listed, about three fifths were seen once. RNA was extracted from bulk tissue without any cell sorting. Sequences were obtained from lung tumor tissue. The receptors derive from a middle-aged man with non-small cell lung cancer.

This chain uses TRBV11-2 with TRBJ2-7, with TRBD2 matching over 8 bases. Germline V gene sequence: CDR1 SGHAT, CDR2 FQNNGV. The CDR3 consists of 18 residues. The V and J ends lost 5 bases and 0 bases, in that order; junction bases with no gene match: 15. CDR3 region: CASSLFVTSGYSSYEQYF. The CDR3 DNA is TGTGCCAGCAGCCTCTTCGTAACTAGCGGTTATAGCTCCTACGAGCAGTACTTC.

The CDR3 loop is CASSRDVRDYNSPLHF. The CDR3, as DNA: TGCGCCAGCAGCCGAGATGTGAGGGACTATAATTCACCCCTCCACTTT. This chain links TRBV4-1 with TRBJ1-6; D ambiguous. CDR3 length equals 16 residues. Looked up from germline, CDR1 is MGHRA and CDR2 is YSYEKL. The V gene lost 4 bases and the J gene lost 3 bases, with 13 bases spanning the gap.

As concerns this clonotype: This is likely a read error, given that the CDR3 carries no conserved phenylalanine or tryptophan at its end. The CDR3 loop is CARSLARNSPLHY. CDR3 coding DNA: TGTGCCAGAAGCTTGGCCAGGAATTCACCCCTCCACTAT. The chain employs TRBV11-2 and TRBJ1-6; D remains ambiguous. The CDR3 extends over 13 amino acids. Germline CDR1 and CDR2: SGHAT and FQNNGV.

This chain joins TRBV28 and TRBJ2-5, with a weak D call TRBD1 (5 bases). Germline CDR1 and CDR2: MDHEN and SYDVKM. The CDR3 covers 12 residues. CDR3 nucleotide sequence: TGTGTCACAAGGACACCCCAAGAGACCCAGTACTTC. Translated, it gives CVTRTPQETQYF.

Of note for this clonotype: It may be a read error: a sequence one base away is much more abundant. The rearrangement joins TRBV5-6 to TRBJ2-4; no clear D. Germline V CDR1 and CDR2: SGHDT, YYEEEE. This CDR3 region has 14 residues. V dropped 1 base and J dropped 2 bases, with 7 bases sitting between them. The chain's CDR3 is CASSLLGTKNIQYF. The CDR3 DNA reads as TGTGCCAGCAGCTTGTTGGGGACCAAAAACATTCAGTACTTC.

As for this clonotype: A much larger clone lies one base from this, so it may be a read error. The V call is TRBV5-1, the J call TRBJ2-3; D is perhaps TRBD2 (5 bases). This CDR3 has 14 amino acids. Trimming left V 7 bases short and J 4 bases short, with 16 bases between. Germline V gives CDR1 SGHRS, CDR2 YFSETQ. The CDR3 spells CASGGGPTSDTQYF. The CDR3 DNA sequence: TGCGCCAGCGGCGGAGGACCAACCTCAGATACGCAGTATTTT.

This clonotype was found a few times. The gene calls are TRBV11-3 and TRBJ2-1, with 8 bases aligning to TRBD2. This CDR3 has 16 amino acids. The junction had 17 bases not matched to a gene; V was cut back by 10 bases and J by 6 bases. From germline, CDR1 is SGHNT and CDR2 YENEEA. The CDR3, as DNA: TGTGCCACCCCTTACCCAAAGAAGGGACTAGTCAATGAGCAGTTCTTC. It yields the protein CATPYPKKGLVNEQFF.